This passage covers 6 T cell receptor beta chains from one sample sequenced in a study of identical twins. Each CDR3 protein is one row after TCRdb ran MiXCR on the 5' RACE reads. This sample yields fewer than 900,000 distinct CDR3 sequences, of which about 20% are seen a single time; roughly 4% belongs to the top ten. These data were likewise used in another study, on T cells expressing NK-cell markers.

The sample taken for sequencing was PBMCs. These receptor sequences come from a woman aged 18-29 years in good health.

The chain carries TRBV7-2 and TRBJ2-7; D is ambiguous. This CDR3 contains 13 residues. The germline CDR1 and CDR2 sequences are SGHTA and FQGNSA. V was trimmed by 5 bases and J by 2 bases, leaving 10 bases between them. The chain's CDR3 is CASSIHPTYEQYF. The CDR3 DNA is TGTGCCAGCAGCATACATCCCACCTACGAGCAGTACTTC.

This clonotype was detected only a few times. In DNA form, the CDR3 reads TGCAGTGCTGGATTTTATATTAAGGCCCTATCCGACAATGAGCAGTTCTTC. Residues: CSAGFYIKALSDNEQFF. The V and J genes are TRBV20-1 and TRBJ2-1; no definite D call. CDR3 size: 17 residues. V lost 5 bases and J lost 5, with 25 bases in between. CDR1 DFQATT and CDR2 SNEGSKA come from the germline V gene (reference sequence).

This clonotype was seen a few times. The rearrangement uses TRBV24-1 and TRBJ2-2; 8 bases fit TRBD2. Germline values: CDR1 KGHDR, CDR2 SFDVKD. Trimming took 5 bases from V and 7 from J; bases not matched to a gene: 5. This CDR3 is 14 amino acids long. Here the CDR3 reads CATSGGGHVGELFF. The CDR3 nucleotides read TGTGCCACCAGTGGCGGGGGGCATGTCGGGGAGCTGTTTTTT.

This clonotype was found a few times. V usage is TRBV29-1 and J usage is TRBJ2-2, with TRBD2 matching 9 bases. J gave up 4 bases and V 7 bases, and 4 bases lay outside the gene matches. The CDR3 is 13 residues long. Germline V lookup: CDR1 SQVTM, CDR2 ANQGSEA. The CDR3 is CSAAGGATGELFF. The CDR3 DNA follows: TGCAGCGCTGCGGGGGGGGCCACCGGGGAGCTGTTTTTT.

The chain combines TRBV20-1 with TRBJ2-1, with 7 bases fitting TRBD2. The length of the CDR3 is 12 residues. The germline CDR1 and CDR2 sequences are DFQATT and SNEGSKA (reference sequence). The J segment lost 8 bases and the V segment lost 2 bases, leaving 3 bases of the junction unmatched. CDR3 loop: CSARRLAHEQFF. The CDR3 bases are TGCAGTGCTAGAAGACTAGCCCATGAGCAGTTCTTC.

This clonotype occurred many times. J is TRBJ2-1 and V is TRBV12-3 or TRBV12-4, with unresolved D. V was trimmed by 6 bases and J by 5 bases, leaving 5 bases between them. This CDR3 is built from 11 residues. CDR3 loop: CASRENNEQFF. The DNA for the CDR3 is TGTGCCAGCAGGGAGAACAATGAGCAGTTCTTC.